This entry is about one T cell receptor beta chain. Time point meaning: blood 2 weeks post-SBRT. Specified treatment: 15 Gy SBRT to primary tumor, nephrectomy 4 weeks later. After SBRT, blood was collected at 2 and 4 weeks, plus baseline. The entry originates in a study of radiation and T cells in renal cell carcinoma. Sequencing used immunoSEQ multiplex PCR; TCRdb keeps in-frame clones, though not all of them. The sample consists of about 130,000 clones, roughly four fifths of them appearing once. The germline CDR1 and CDR2 sequences are ENHRY and SYGVKD. The CDR3 has 17 amino acids. V lost 4 bases to trimming and J lost 0 bases; unmatched junction nucleotides: 7.

The genes are TRBV10-3 and TRBJ2-1; 9 nucleotides align to TRBD2. The specimen comprised blood, sampled from a patient whose treatment included radiotherapy and nephrectomy. The TCR originated in a woman aged 55-75 years with renal cell carcinoma. The chain's CDR3 is CAISATRSGSSYNEQFF. DNA for the CDR3: TGTGCCATCAGTGCCACCCGTAGCGGGAGCTCCTACAATGAGCAGTTCTTC.